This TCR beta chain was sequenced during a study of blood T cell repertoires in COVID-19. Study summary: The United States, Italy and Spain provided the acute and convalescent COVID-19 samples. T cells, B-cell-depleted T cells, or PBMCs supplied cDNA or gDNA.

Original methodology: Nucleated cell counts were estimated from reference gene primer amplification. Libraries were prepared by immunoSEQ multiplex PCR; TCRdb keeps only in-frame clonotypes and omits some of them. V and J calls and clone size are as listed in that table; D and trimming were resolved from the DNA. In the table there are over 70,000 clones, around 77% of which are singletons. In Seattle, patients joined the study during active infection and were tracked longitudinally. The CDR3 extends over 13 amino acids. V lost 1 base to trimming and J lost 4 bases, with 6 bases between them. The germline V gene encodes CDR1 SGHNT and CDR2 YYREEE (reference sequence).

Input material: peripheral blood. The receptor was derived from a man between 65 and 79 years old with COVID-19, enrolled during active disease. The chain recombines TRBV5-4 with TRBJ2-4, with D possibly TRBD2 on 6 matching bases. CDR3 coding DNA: TGTGCCAGCAGCTTGAGCGGGAAAAACATTCAGTACTTC. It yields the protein CASSLSGKNIQYF. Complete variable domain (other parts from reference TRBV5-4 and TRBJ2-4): ETGVTQSPTHLIKTRGQQVTLRCSSQSGHNTVSWYQQALGQGPQFIFQYYREEENGRGNFPPRFSGLQFPNYSSELNVNALELDDSALYLCASSLSGKNIQYFGAGTRLSVL.